This T cell receptor (beta chain) stems from a study of T cell responses to AZD1222 COVID-19 vaccine. Study-level findings and limits: The donor cohort was predominantly white British with a female majority, and clonal diversity may have been underestimated. Of spike-specific TCRs, nearly half reportedly target regions left unmutated in variants. Seropositive status at baseline applied to only five to seven AZD1222 recipients.

Details on this clone: No antigen is known for it.

Profiling relied on immunoSEQ multiplex PCR, and the TCRdb table lists in-frame clones only, not all of them. The sample yields 130,000 or so clones, roughly 94% seen once. This CDR3 region has 15 residues. Germline V CDR1 and CDR2: SGHVS, FQNEAQ. V lost 3 bases and J lost 6; bases outside the gene matches: 10. This chain links TRBV7-8 with TRBJ2-7, with 8 positions matching TRBD2. The sample consisted of peripheral blood, taken on day 0 of AZD1222 vaccination. The TCR was taken from an adult in good health. The CDR3 is CASSFLRSGRGEQYF. The CDR3 bases are TGTGCCAGCAGCTTCCTCCGAAGCGGGAGAGGCGAGCAGTACTTC. The whole variable domain, remainder taken from reference TRBV7-8 and TRBJ2-7, is GAGVSQSPRYKVAKRGQDVALRCDPISGHVSLFWYQQALGQGPEFLTYFQNEAQLDKSGLPSDRFFAERPEGSVSTLKIQRTQQEDSAVYLCASSFLRSGRGEQYFGPGTRLTVT.